The 11 T cell receptor beta chains presented below share a single source sample, sequenced in a study of T cells after yellow fever vaccination. TCRdb reprocessed the 5' RACE reads via MiXCR and lists one record per CDR3 protein. The table records about 73,000 distinct CDR3 sequences, approximately 7.5% of them present only once. The specimen comprised CD8+ T cells sorted from PBMCs, sampled on the day of the yellow fever booster vaccination. The receptors were gathered from a man aged 25 to 40 who received the YFV17D yellow fever vaccine.

This clonotype was picked up many times. The chain links TRBV12-3 or TRBV12-4 to TRBJ2-7; the match to TRBD2 covers 15 bases. V was pared by 6 bases and J by 3 bases, with 3 bases of the junction left unmatched. CDR3 length: 15 amino acids. The CDR3 DNA follows: TGTGCCAGCAGCCCGGGACTAGCGGGAGGCTACGAGCAGTACTTC. This translates into CASSPGLAGGYEQYF.

CDR3 in amino acids: CSVVNTEAFF. The CDR3 bases are TGCAGCGTTGTGAACACTGAAGCTTTCTTT. V usage is TRBV29-1 and J usage is TRBJ1-1; D not certain. V was shortened by 4 bases and J by 0 bases, with 0 bases between the two germline ends. The CDR3 contains 10 residues. CDR1 is SQVTM and CDR2 is ANQGSEA in the germline V gene.

This clonotype occurred a few times. The J gene is TRBJ2-1, the V gene TRBV18; D is ambiguous. CDR1 KGHSH and CDR2 LQKENI come from the germline V gene. The ends were cut back, 0 bases at V and 3 bases at J, with 3 bases in the middle. The CDR3 totals 13 residues. The CDR3 region has the DNA TGTGCCAGCTCACCACCGGGCTACAATGAGCAGTTCTTC. Encoded protein: CASSPPGYNEQFF.

Ten or more counts support this clonotype. The chain recombines TRBV9 with TRBJ2-5, with D possibly TRBD1 on 6 matching bases. CDR3 size: 15 residues. CDR1 and CDR2 (germline): SGDLS, YYNGEE. With 3 bases removed from V and 5 bases from J, the gap between germline ends came to 17 bases. The CDR3 nucleotides are TGTGCCAGCAGCGGTACAGGGAGTCCAGGGGAGACCCAGTACTTC. Residues: CASSGTGSPGETQYF. The whole variable domain, filled in from reference TRBV9 and TRBJ2-5, reads DSGVTQTPKHLITATGQRVTLRCSPRSGDLSVYWYQQSLDQGLQFLIQYYNGEERAKGNILERFSAQQFPDLHSELNLSSLELGDSALYFCASSGTGSPGETQYFGPGTRLLVL.

This clonotype was detected only a few times. This chain links TRBV9 with TRBJ2-1; no definite D call. The CDR3 runs 12 residues. V gave up 5 bases and J gave up 4 bases, with 7 bases separating them. Germline values: CDR1 SGDLS, CDR2 YYNGEE. CDR3 in DNA: TGTGCCAGCAGTGAGTCGTACAATGAGCAGTTCTTC. Encoded protein: CASSESYNEQFF.

The rearrangement joins TRBV12-3 or TRBV12-4 to TRBJ2-2; a possible D gene is TRBD2 (5 bases). This CDR3 is 15 amino acids long. V lost 5 bases and J lost 4, with 14 bases in between. The CDR3 reads CASSPEGSLTGELFF. CDR3 in DNA: TGTGCCAGCAGTCCAGAAGGGAGTCTCACCGGGGAGCTGTTTTTT.

This clonotype was recorded at least ten times. V gene TRBV7-2 combines with J gene TRBJ2-7, with a possible D match to TRBD2 (6 bases). V gave up 8 bases and J gave up 6 bases, with 17 bases separating them. Germline V lookup: CDR1 SGHTA, CDR2 FQGNSA. CDR3 length: 13 residues. CDR3 coding DNA: TGTGCCAGCTTACAGGTTCCGGGACTCGAGCAGTACTTC. Amino acid sequence: CASLQVPGLEQYF.

This clonotype was seen a handful of times. The chain uses TRBV11-2 and TRBJ2-1, with 10 bases aligning to TRBD2. The V and J ends lost 6 bases and 9 bases, in that order; junction bases with no gene match: 23. Germline V gene lookup returns CDR1 SGHAT and CDR2 FQNNGV. CDR3 length equals 19 residues. CDR3 residues: CASRVTSGTAQSEETEQFF. CDR3 bases: TGTGCCAGCAGGGTAACTAGCGGGACCGCACAAAGCGAGGAGACTGAGCAGTTCTTC.

V gene TRBV29-1 combines with J gene TRBJ2-3; 12 bases align to TRBD2. From germline, CDR1 is SQVTM and CDR2 ANQGSEA. The CDR3 spans 19 residues. The trim removed 0 bases at V and 0 bases at J, leaving 10 bases unmatched. This chain's CDR3 is CSVEDRELAGGSSTDTQYF. The CDR3 region has the DNA TGCAGCGTTGAAGATCGAGAACTAGCGGGAGGTTCTAGCACAGATACGCAGTATTTT.

The table lists this clonotype with a few counts. The V and J genes are TRBV7-2 and TRBJ2-3; D may be TRBD1 (5 bases). Trimming cost V 1 base and J 1 base, with 12 bases left between them. The CDR3 loop spans 16 amino acids. CDR1 and CDR2 from the germline V gene are SGHTA and FQGNSA. CDR3 in amino acids: CASSLGQGGRTDTQYF. The CDR3 DNA reads TGTGCCAGCAGCTTAGGGCAGGGCGGTCGCACAGATACGCAGTATTTT.

Only a few counts were recorded for this clonotype. The chain combines TRBV15 with TRBJ2-1, with D possibly matching TRBD2 (6 bases). The CDR3 spans 13 residues. Germline V lookup: CDR1 LNHNV, CDR2 YYDKDF (reference sequence). V lost 8 bases to trimming and J lost 5 bases, with 13 bases between them. CDR3 in amino acids: CATDKGLNNEQFF. The CDR3 DNA reads TGTGCCACCGATAAGGGACTTAACAATGAGCAGTTCTTC.